This is a list of T cell receptor beta chains from one sample in a study of T cell responses to AZD1222 COVID-19 vaccine. Sequencing was performed with immunoSEQ multiplex PCR; in TCRdb, only in-frame clones are kept and a portion is missing. The repertoire holds approximately 200,000 clones, with over 85% as singletons. This sample comprised peripheral blood, obtained 28 days after the second AZD1222 dose. These receptors came from an adult who received the AZD1222 COVID-19 vaccine. Both conserved end residues are part of each CDR3. Fields, in order: CDR3 DNA, CDR3 protein, clone size, J gene, D gene, V gene. The D gene is left open where the match is weak. Size is omitted from some rows. Given values are once, few, many or a class for expanded clones.

TGTGCCAGCAGTTACTCGGTCGGTCAGCCCCAGCATTTT,CASSYSVGQPQHF,.,TRBJ1-5,.,TRBV6-5
TGCAGCGTTCCAGGGTACGGCTACACCTTC,CSVPGYGYTF,.,TRBJ1-2,.,TRBV29-1
TGTGCCAGCAGCCGAAGGGGTGTTAATGAAAAACTGTTTTTT,CASSRRGVNEKLFF,.,TRBJ1-4,.,TRBV6-5
TGCGCCAGCAGCCCCGGACAAGCGGCGGTATATGGCTACACCTTC,CASSPGQAAVYGYTF,.,TRBJ1-2,.,TRBV4-1
TGTGCCAGCAGCCGCGATAGCAATCAGCCCCAGCATTTT,CASSRDSNQPQHF,.,TRBJ1-5,.,TRBV14
TGTGCCAGCACCCCAGGGACATTTGGCTACACCTTC,CASTPGTFGYTF,.,TRBJ1-2,.,TRBV28
TGTGCCAGCAGCATGGGGGCGGGGGGCACAGATACGCAGTATTTT,CASSMGAGGTDTQYF,.,TRBJ2-3,.,TRBV5-4
TGTGCCAGCAGTGAAAGGACAGAATTTAACTATGGCTACACCTTC,CASSERTEFNYGYTF,.,TRBJ1-2,.,TRBV6-1
TGTGCCAGCACAACCTCTGGGAATGAGCAGTTCTTC,CASTTSGNEQFF,.,TRBJ2-1,.,TRBV3-1/TRBV3-2
TGTGCCAGCAGCCGGGGCAGCTCATACACCATATATTTT,CASSRGSSYTIYF,once,TRBJ1-3,.,TRBV7-9
TGTGCCAGCAGCCAAGACTGGACAGGGTCAGATACGCAGTATTTT,CASSQDWTGSDTQYF,.,TRBJ2-3,TRBD1,TRBV4-2
TGTGCCAGCAGCGTATCGGGGGGCGATGAGCAGTTCTTC,CASSVSGGDEQFF,.,TRBJ2-1,.,TRBV9
TGTGCCAGTAGGGGGTATAGCAATCAGCCCCAGCATTTT,CASRGYSNQPQHF,.,TRBJ1-5,.,TRBV6-5